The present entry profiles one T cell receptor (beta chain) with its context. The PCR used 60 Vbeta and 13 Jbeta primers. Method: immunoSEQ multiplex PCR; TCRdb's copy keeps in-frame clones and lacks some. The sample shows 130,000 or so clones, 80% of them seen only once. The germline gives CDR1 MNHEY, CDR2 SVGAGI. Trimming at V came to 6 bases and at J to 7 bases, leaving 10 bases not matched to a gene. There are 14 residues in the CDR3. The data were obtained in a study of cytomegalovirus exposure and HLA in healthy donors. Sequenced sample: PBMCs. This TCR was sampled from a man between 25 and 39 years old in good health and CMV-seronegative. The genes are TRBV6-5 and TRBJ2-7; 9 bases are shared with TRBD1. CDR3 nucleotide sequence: TGTGCCAGCAGAACCGGGACAGGGATGGGGGAGCAGTACTTC. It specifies CASRTGTGMGEQYF.